This TCR beta chain was documented in a study of shared clonotypes between healthy human individuals. The CDR3 length is 14 residues. V was cut by 3 bases and J by 2 bases, with 10 bases left in between. Germline lookup yields CDR1 WSHSY and CDR2 SAAADI. Sequenced by immunoSEQ multiplex PCR; TCRdb stores in-frame clones only, minus some. The table has about 1 million clones, around 74% seen once; the top ten hold about 1.5%. The TCR sequence derives from a man younger than 35 in good health. Source material: memory CD4+ T cells sorted from blood. The sample's subset: CD45RA-negative fraction. V usage is TRBV10-2 and J usage is TRBJ1-2; D call uncertain. CDR3: CASSEIQRNYGYTF. DNA for the CDR3: TGCGCCAGCAGTGAAATACAGAGAAACTATGGCTACACCTTC.